This TCR beta chain derives from a study of blood T cell repertoires in COVID-19. This CDR3 comprises 14 residues. Deletions cut 4 bases from V and 4 bases from J, with 11 bases between. The germline CDR1 and CDR2 sequences are SGHNT and YENEEA. This table comes from immunoSEQ multiplex PCR, and its TCRdb copy is limited to in-frame clones, with some not included. The sample includes about 88,000 clones, roughly 90% of them seen just once. The clonotype was recovered from a man between 60 and 75 years old with acute or convalescent COVID-19. What was sequenced was peripheral blood. The V and J genes are TRBV11-3 and TRBJ2-1, with D perhaps TRBD1 (6 bases). CDR3 sequence (DNA): TGTGCCAGCAGCTCACAGGGTACTTACAATGAGCAGTTCTTC. It specifies CASSSQGTYNEQFF.